This paragraph reports one TCR beta chain. The antigen is unknown. This sample was included in a study of CD8 T cells in Susac syndrome. Overall study findings and caveats: By the study's own acknowledgment, its TCR sequencing and HLA analysis included relatively few individuals.

Random hexamers served to reverse transcribe roughly 0.45 to 1 ug RNA. The TCR beta CDR3 was amplified by immunoSEQ multiplex PCR across 54 Vbeta, 13 Jbeta. TCRdb independently ran MiXCR on the immunoSEQ multiplex PCR reads; one entry per CDR3 protein. The table records 160,000 or so distinct CDR3 sequences, less than 97% of them present only once. Germline CDR1 is SGHAT and CDR2 is FQNNGV. The V end lost 4 bases, the J end lost 6 bases, and 7 bases lay between the germline ends. This CDR3 is built from 11 residues. The source of this sequence is a human donor with multiple sclerosis. The sequenced sample consisted of CD8+ T cells from PBMCs. This chain connects TRBV11-2 to TRBJ2-7; D ambiguous. Written as DNA, the CDR3 is TGTGCCAGCAGCTATGCGGCCGAGCAGTACTTC. Translated: CASSYAAEQYF.